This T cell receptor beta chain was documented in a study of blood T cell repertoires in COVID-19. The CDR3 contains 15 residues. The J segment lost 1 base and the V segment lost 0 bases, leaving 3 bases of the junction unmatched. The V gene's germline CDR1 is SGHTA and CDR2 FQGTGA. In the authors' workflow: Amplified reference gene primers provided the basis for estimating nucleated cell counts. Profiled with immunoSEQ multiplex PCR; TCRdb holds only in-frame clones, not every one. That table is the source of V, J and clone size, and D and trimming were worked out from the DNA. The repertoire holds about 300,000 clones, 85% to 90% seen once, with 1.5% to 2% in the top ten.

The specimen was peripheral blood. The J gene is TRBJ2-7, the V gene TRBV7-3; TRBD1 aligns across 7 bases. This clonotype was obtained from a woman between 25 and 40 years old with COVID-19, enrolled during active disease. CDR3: CASSLTGGESYEQYF. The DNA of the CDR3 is TGTGCCAGCAGCTTAACAGGGGGCGAATCCTACGAGCAGTACTTC.